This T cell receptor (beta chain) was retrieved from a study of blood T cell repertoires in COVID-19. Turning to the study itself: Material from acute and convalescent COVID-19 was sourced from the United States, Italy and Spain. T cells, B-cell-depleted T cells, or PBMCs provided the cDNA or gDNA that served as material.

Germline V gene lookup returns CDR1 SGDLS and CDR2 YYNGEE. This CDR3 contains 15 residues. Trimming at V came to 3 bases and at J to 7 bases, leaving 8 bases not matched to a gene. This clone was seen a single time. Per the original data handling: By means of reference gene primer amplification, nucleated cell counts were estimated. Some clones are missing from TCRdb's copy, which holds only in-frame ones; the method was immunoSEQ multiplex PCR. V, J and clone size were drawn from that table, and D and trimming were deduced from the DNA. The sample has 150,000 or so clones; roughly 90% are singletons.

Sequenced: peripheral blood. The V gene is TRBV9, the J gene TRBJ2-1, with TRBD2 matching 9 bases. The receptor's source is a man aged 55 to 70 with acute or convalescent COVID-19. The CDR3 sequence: CASSAGLAGANEQFF. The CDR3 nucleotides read TGTGCCAGCAGCGCCGGGTTAGCGGGAGCAAATGAGCAGTTCTTC.